Shown below are 14 T cell receptor beta chains from a single sample sequenced in a study of T cell repertoires in cytomegalovirus infection. From the reads, TCRdb called clonotypes with MiXCR, one entry per CDR3 protein. This sample has fewer than 80,000 distinct CDR3 sequences, with around 3.5% found just once. Source material: PBMCs. The receptors originated from a human donor in good health (CMV status not recorded). Some clones in this sample may be carry-over from other donors' samples.

The table lists this clonotype with many counts. V is TRBV7-2 and J is TRBJ2-7; D might be TRBD2 (6 bases). Germline assignment: CDR1 SGHTA and CDR2 FQGNSA. This CDR3 has 15 amino acids. V dropped 3 bases and J dropped 0 bases, with 12 bases sitting between them. In DNA form, the CDR3 reads TGTGCCAGCAGCTTCGGGCGGGGTAGCTCCTACGAGCAGTACTTC. It specifies CASSFGRGSSYEQYF.

In its sample, this clonotype was seen many times. V gene TRBV6-4 combines with J gene TRBJ2-3, with 11 bases identical to TRBD1. Trimming at V came to 0 bases and at J to 4 bases, leaving 0 bases not matched to a gene. The CDR3 totals 15 residues. Germline V gives CDR1 MRHNA, CDR2 SNTAGT. The CDR3 coding sequence is TGTGCCAGCAGTGACTCGGGACAGGGGGCAGATACGCAGTATTTT. Its protein is CASSDSGQGADTQYF.

This clonotype showed up many times. The chain has TRBV11-2 and TRBJ1-1; D uncertain. CDR1 and CDR2 (germline): SGHAT, FQNNGV. The CDR3 is made up of 20 amino acids. V lost 2 bases, J lost 0 bases, and 25 bases lay in between. CDR3 sequence (DNA): TGTGCCAGCAGCTTATTTTACCGAGGGTCTCGAGCTTCGATGAACACTGAAGCTTTCTTT. It specifies CASSLFYRGSRASMNTEAFF.

This clonotype showed up many times. The V and J genes are TRBV7-9 and TRBJ1-5; no firm D call. V dropped 1 base and J dropped 3 bases, with 7 bases sitting between them. The CDR3 runs 14 residues. Germline assignment: CDR1 SEHNR and CDR2 FQNEAQ (reference sequence). The CDR3 DNA follows: TGTGCCAGCAGCTTAGTGGCAGACAATCAGCCCCAGCATTTT. Translating gives CASSLVADNQPQHF.

This clonotype was observed a few times. The chain is built from TRBV19 and TRBJ1-5; D unresolved. The V gene's germline CDR1 is LNHDA and CDR2 SQIVND (reference sequence). The V and J ends lost 3 bases and 9 bases respectively, with 9 bases between them. This CDR3 is 12 amino acids long. The CDR3 DNA reads TGTGCCAGTAGTATTGTTGATCGGCCCCAGCATTTT. Residues: CASSIVDRPQHF. Full variable domain (missing parts from reference TRBV19 and TRBJ1-5): DGGITQSPKYLFRKEGQNVTLSCEQNLNHDAMYWYRQDPGQGLRLIYYSQIVNDFQKGDIAEGYSVSREKKESFPLTVTSAQKNPTAFYLCASSIVDRPQHFGDGTRLSIL.

This clonotype was observed at least ten times. In nucleotides, the CDR3 is TGTGCCAGTTCGACTAGCGCCAAAGAGACCCAGTACTTC. Amino acid sequence: CASSTSAKETQYF. The V and J genes are TRBV12-3 or TRBV12-4 and TRBJ2-5, with 8 bases aligning to TRBD2. This CDR3 region has 13 residues. V lost 9 bases and J lost 3; bases outside the gene matches: 6.

This clonotype occurred many times. The chain carries TRBV20-1 and TRBJ1-1, with D uncertain. Trimming cost V 5 bases and J 6 bases, with 22 bases left between them. The CDR3 length is 15 residues. CDR1 is DFQATT and CDR2 is SNEGSKA in the germline V gene (reference sequence). The DNA for the CDR3 is TGCAGTGCTCGCTACCCCAACACTGGTTTTTCTGAAGCTTTCTTT. Translation: CSARYPNTGFSEAFF.

This clonotype was seen at least ten times. The rearrangement joins TRBV6-2 or TRBV6-3 to TRBJ2-1; TRBD2 matches 14 bases. The CDR3 consists of 16 residues. In germline, CDR1 is MNHEY, CDR2 SVGEGT. Losses at the gene ends were 6 bases for V and 3 bases for J; bases not matched to a gene: 4. The CDR3 spells CASSYGLAGGYNEQFF. CDR3 nucleotides: TGTGCCAGCAGCTACGGACTAGCGGGGGGCTACAATGAGCAGTTCTTC.

This clonotype appeared many times. The chain combines TRBV7-3 with TRBJ1-2; no definite D call. The V end lost 1 base, the J end lost 5 bases, and 23 bases lay between the germline ends. Germline lookup yields CDR1 SGHTA and CDR2 FQGTGA. The CDR3 has 18 amino acids. CDR3 sequence: CASSLSGATPSSAYGYTF. The CDR3 region has the DNA TGTGCCAGCAGCTTAAGCGGCGCTACCCCATCGAGTGCGTATGGCTACACCTTC.

This clonotype has at least ten counts. The chain uses TRBV27 and TRBJ2-5, with 9 bases identical to TRBD1. Germline loops: CDR1 MNHEY, CDR2 SMNVEV (reference sequence). Germline trimming cut 5 bases from V and 3 bases from J; bases unmatched to any gene: 1. The length of the CDR3 is 13 residues. The CDR3 protein is CASSGQGKETQYF. The CDR3, as DNA: TGTGCCAGCAGTGGACAGGGGAAAGAGACCCAGTACTTC.

Ten or more counts support this clonotype. The V gene is TRBV19, the J gene TRBJ2-1; D remains unclear. The CDR3 extends over 14 amino acids. Germline V gene lookup returns CDR1 LNHDA and CDR2 SQIVND (reference sequence). The V end lost 1 base, the J end lost 7 bases, and 11 bases lay between the germline ends. CDR3: CASSIVRAVNEQFF. Written as DNA, the CDR3 is TGTGCCAGTAGTATAGTACGGGCAGTGAATGAGCAGTTCTTC. Full variable domain (missing parts from reference TRBV19 and TRBJ2-1): DGGITQSPKYLFRKEGQNVTLSCEQNLNHDAMYWYRQDPGQGLRLIYYSQIVNDFQKGDIAEGYSVSREKKESFPLTVTSAQKNPTAFYLCASSIVRAVNEQFFGPGTRLTVL.

The sample holds many counts of this clonotype. The chain recombines TRBV7-9 with TRBJ2-7; D gene ambiguous. Per germline, CDR1 SEHNR and CDR2 FQNEAQ (reference sequence). V lost 4 bases and J 6 bases, leaving 7 bases between the germline ends. This CDR3 has 11 residues. In DNA form, the CDR3 reads TGTGCCAGCAGCTACAACCGCGAGCAGTACTTC. Its protein is CASSYNREQYF.

In this sample, this clonotype turned up many times. The V and J genes are TRBV6-2 or TRBV6-3 and TRBJ1-1; tentatively, D is TRBD1 (5 bases). V gave up 4 bases and J gave up 1 base, with 13 bases separating them. There are 15 residues in the CDR3. CDR1 is MNHEY, CDR2 SVGEGT, per germline. The chain's CDR3 is CASSFQGFGNTEAFF. As DNA, the CDR3 is TGTGCCAGCAGTTTCCAGGGTTTCGGGAACACTGAAGCTTTCTTT.

The V call is TRBV12-3 or TRBV12-4, the J call TRBJ2-2, with 7 nucleotides matching TRBD2. The CDR3 runs 14 residues. V lost 3 bases, J lost 7 bases, and 5 bases stayed unmatched. The CDR3, as DNA: TGTGCCAGCAGTTTCGGCGGGGGAGTCGGGGAGCTGTTTTTT. This gives the protein CASSFGGGVGELFF.